The clone carrying this T cell receptor beta chain is deemed medium-sized. Its matching antigen is unknown. This CDR3 has 17 amino acids. Germline V gene sequence: CDR1 MGHRA, CDR2 YSYEKL. V was cut by 4 bases and J by 0 bases, with 16 bases left in between. Time point described: sample taken at primary tumor resection. This sample is part of a study of spatial heterogeneity in lung cancer. Study as a whole: A T cell module score from matched bulk RNA-seq correlated strongly with TCR transcript counts in tumor regions.

Study-wide findings and caveats: Beta chains had around 12% coverage of tumor T cells, and alpha chains had roughly 7%. Expanded alpha and beta TCR counts within tumors tracked tumor mutation counts.

TCR cDNA molecules were tagged individually, and each one carried a unique molecular identifier. One entry per CDR3 protein, called by TCRdb with MiXCR from the 5' RACE reads. The table has 6,000 or so distinct CDR3 sequences, less than 8% seen once. The TCR comes from a male donor with early-stage non-small cell lung cancer. The rearrangement links TRBV4-1 to TRBJ1-3, with a possible D match to TRBD1 (6 bases). Material: lung tumor tissue, obtained at surgery. CDR3 bases: TGCGCCAGCAGCCCAGGGGACGGCAAGAGCTCTGGAAACACCATATATTTT. It codes for CASSPGDGKSSGNTIYF.